This T cell receptor (beta chain) stems from a study of identical twins. Notes on the study in general: Alpha sequences that were out-of-frame and twin-shared showed an excess of low generation probability. Less excess twin sharing appeared in beta out-of-frame sequences.

Germline V gene lookup returns CDR1 MNHEY and CDR2 SMNVEV (reference sequence). The junction had 8 bases not matched to a gene; V was cut back by 10 bases and J by 4 bases. This CDR3 comprises 13 residues. Remarks on this clonotype: The antigen remains unidentified.

The donor group consisted entirely of healthy Caucasians. Unique molecular identifiers were present on the cDNA, which also gained a universal primer site by template switching. TCRdb fed the 5' RACE reads into MiXCR, producing one record per CDR3 protein. This sample carries about 1.7 million distinct CDR3 sequences, roughly 35% of them seen once, and the ten largest clones take approximately 0.29%. This TCR came from a newborn girl in good health. Material for sequencing was cord blood. The V gene is TRBV27, the J gene TRBJ2-3; 7 positions match TRBD1. The CDR3 coding sequence is TGTGCCAACCGCGACAGGGCTGCAGATACGCAGTATTTT. Translating gives CANRDRAADTQYF.